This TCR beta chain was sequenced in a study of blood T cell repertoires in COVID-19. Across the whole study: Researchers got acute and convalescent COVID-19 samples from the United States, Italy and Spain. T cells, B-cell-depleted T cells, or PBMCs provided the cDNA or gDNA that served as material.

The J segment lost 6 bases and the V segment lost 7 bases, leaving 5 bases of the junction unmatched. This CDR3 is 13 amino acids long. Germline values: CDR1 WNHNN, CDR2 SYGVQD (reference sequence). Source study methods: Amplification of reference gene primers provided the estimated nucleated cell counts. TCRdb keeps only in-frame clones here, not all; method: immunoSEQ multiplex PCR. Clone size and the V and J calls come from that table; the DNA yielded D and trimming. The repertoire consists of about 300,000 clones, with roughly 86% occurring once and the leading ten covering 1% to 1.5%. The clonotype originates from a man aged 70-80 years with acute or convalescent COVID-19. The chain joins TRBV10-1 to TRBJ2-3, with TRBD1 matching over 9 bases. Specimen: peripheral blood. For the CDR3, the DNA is TGCGCCAGCAACCGGGACAGGGTGGATACGCAGTATTTT. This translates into CASNRDRVDTQYF.